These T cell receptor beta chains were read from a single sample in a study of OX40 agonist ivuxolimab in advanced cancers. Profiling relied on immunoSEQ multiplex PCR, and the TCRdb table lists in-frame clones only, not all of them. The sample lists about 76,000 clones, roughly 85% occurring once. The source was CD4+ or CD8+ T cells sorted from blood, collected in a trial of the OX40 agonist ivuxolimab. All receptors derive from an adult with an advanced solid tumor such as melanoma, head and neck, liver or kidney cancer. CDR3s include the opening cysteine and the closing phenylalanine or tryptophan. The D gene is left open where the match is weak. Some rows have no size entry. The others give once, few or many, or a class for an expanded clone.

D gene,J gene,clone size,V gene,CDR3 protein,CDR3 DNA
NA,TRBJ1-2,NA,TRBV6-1,CASRGARAYGYTF,TGTGCCAGCCGGGGAGCCCGCGCCTATGGCTACACCTTC
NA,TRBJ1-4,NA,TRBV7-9,CASSPQGIEEKLFF,TGTGCCAGCAGCCCACAGGGAATTGAGGAAAAACTGTTTTTT
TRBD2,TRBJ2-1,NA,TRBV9,CASSVGRGAYNEQFF,TGTGCCAGCAGCGTCGGGAGGGGGGCCTACAATGAGCAGTTCTTC
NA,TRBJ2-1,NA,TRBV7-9,CASSFGINEQFF,TGTGCCAGCAGCTTTGGGATCAATGAGCAGTTCTTC
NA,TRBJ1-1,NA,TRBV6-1,CASSDLALGTEAFF,TGTGCCAGCAGTGATCTGGCATTGGGCACTGAAGCTTTCTTT
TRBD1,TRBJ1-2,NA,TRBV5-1,CASSETGGNGYTF,TGCGCCAGCAGCGAGACAGGGGGCAATGGCTACACCTTC
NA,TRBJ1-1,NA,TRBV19,CASSSNRANTEAFF,TGTGCCAGTAGTTCAAACAGGGCGAACACTGAAGCTTTCTTT
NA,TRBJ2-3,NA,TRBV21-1,CASSASHEQYF,TGTGCCAGCAGCGCCTCCCATGAGCAGTATTTT
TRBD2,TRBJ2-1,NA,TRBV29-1,CSVVLAGQLVYEQFF,TGCAGCGTCGTTTTAGCGGGCCAACTCGTGTATGAGCAGTTCTTC
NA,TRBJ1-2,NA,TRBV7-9,CASSLGADNYGYTF,TGTGCCAGCAGCTTAGGGGCAGATAACTATGGCTACACCTTC
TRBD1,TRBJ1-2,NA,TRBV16,CASSQDRGQSGYTF,TGTGCCAGCAGCCAGGACAGGGGGCAATCGGGCTACACCTTC
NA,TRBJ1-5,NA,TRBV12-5,CASGRDNQPQHF,TGTGCTAGTGGTAGGGACAATCAGCCCCAGCATTTT
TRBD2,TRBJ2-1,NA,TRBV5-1,CASSLSRGGPNEQFF,TGCGCCAGCAGCTTATCACGGGGGGGCCCGAATGAGCAGTTCTTC
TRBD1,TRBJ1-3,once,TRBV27,CASVQGISGNTIYF,TGTGCCAGCGTACAGGGGATATCTGGAAACACCATATATTTT
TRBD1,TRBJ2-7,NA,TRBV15,CATSLGTGSSYEQYF,TGTGCCACCAGCCTAGGGACAGGGAGCTCCTACGAGCAGTACTTC
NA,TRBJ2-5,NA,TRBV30,CAWSVLRSGWGQETQYF,TGTGCCTGGAGTGTACTTCGATCTGGTTGGGGGCAAGAGACCCAGTACTTC
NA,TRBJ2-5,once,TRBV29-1,CSVAIQGKQYF,TGCAGCGTTGCGATCCAGGGGAAGCAGTACTTC
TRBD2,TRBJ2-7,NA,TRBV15,CATSRGRGGASYEQYF,TGTGCCACCAGCAGAGGTCGCGGGGGGGCCTCCTACGAGCAGTACTTC
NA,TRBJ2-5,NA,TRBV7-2,CASSLIGRQETQYF,TGTGCCAGCAGCTTGATTGGCAGGCAAGAGACCCAGTACTTC
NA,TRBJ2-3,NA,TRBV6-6,CASIIRGGDTQYF,TGTGCCAGCATCATAAGGGGTGGAGATACGCAGTATTTT
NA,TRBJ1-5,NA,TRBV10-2,CASSESPTPSNQPQHF,TGCGCCAGCAGTGAGTCGCCGACCCCCAGCAATCAGCCCCAGCATTTT
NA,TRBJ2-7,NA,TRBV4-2,CASTTRPGAVYEQYF,TGTGCCAGCACCACAAGGCCGGGAGCAGTCTACGAGCAGTACTTC
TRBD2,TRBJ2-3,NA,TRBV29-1,CSVEGLADTSTDTQYF,TGCAGCGTTGAAGGGCTAGCGGACACTAGCACAGATACGCAGTATTTT
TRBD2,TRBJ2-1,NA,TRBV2,CASRGLAGNNEQFF,TGTGCCAGCCGGGGACTAGCGGGAAACAATGAGCAGTTCTTC
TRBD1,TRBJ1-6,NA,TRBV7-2,CASSPQQGGNSPLHF,TGTGCCAGCAGCCCGCAACAGGGGGGGAATTCACCCCTCCACTTT
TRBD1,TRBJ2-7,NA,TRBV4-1,CASSQDHGTGYEQYF,TGCGCCAGCAGCCAAGATCATGGGACAGGGTACGAGCAGTACTTC
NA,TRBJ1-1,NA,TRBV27,CASSLSPGAGTEAFF,TGTGCCAGCAGTTTATCACCAGGGGCGGGCACTGAAGCTTTCTTT
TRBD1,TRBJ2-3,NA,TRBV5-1,CASSSVAGGADTQYF,TGCGCCAGCAGCTCGGTAGCAGGGGGCGCGGATACGCAGTATTTT
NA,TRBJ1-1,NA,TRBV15,CATSREGGTEAFF,TGTGCCACCAGCAGAGAGGGGGGAACTGAAGCTTTCTTT
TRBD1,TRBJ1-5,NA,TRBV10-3,CAISSDRVGSQPQHF,TGTGCCATCAGTTCGGACAGGGTAGGCAGTCAGCCCCAGCATTTT
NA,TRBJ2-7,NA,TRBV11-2,CASNSRESEQYF,TGTGCCAGCAACTCCAGGGAAAGCGAGCAGTACTTC
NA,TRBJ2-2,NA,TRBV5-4,CASSLPQGNTGELFF,TGTGCCAGCAGCTTGCCACAGGGCAACACCGGGGAGCTGTTTTTT
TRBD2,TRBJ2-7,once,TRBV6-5,CASRGSGRTGEQYF,TGTGCCAGCAGGGGTAGCGGGAGAACGGGCGAGCAGTACTTC
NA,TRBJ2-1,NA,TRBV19,CASSSRDARLEQFF,TGTGCCAGTAGTTCCCGGGACGCCCGGCTTGAGCAGTTCTTC
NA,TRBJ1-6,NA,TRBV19,CASTFGGLYNSPLHF,TGTGCCAGTACCTTCGGGGGTCTCTATAATTCACCCCTCCACTTT
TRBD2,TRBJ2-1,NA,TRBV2,CASQAGLAGVNEQFF,TGTGCCTCCCAAGCGGGACTAGCGGGTGTCAATGAGCAGTTCTTC
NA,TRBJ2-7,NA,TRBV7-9,CASSLARSYEQYF,TGTGCCAGCAGCTTAGCCAGATCCTACGAGCAGTACTTC
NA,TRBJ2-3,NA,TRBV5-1,CASSLTIASTDTQYF,TGCGCCAGCAGCTTGACTATAGCGTCAACAGATACGCAGTATTTT
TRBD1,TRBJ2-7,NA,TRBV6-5,CASISTGTGVYF,TGTGCCAGCATCTCTACCGGGACAGGGGTATACTTC
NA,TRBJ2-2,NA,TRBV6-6,CASSYHGGGGELFF,TGTGCCAGCAGTTACCACGGGGGCGGCGGGGAGCTGTTTTTT